The rows below give T cell receptor beta chains drawn from one sample of a study of T cell responses to AZD1222 COVID-19 vaccine. Data came from immunoSEQ multiplex PCR; TCRdb stores just in-frame clones and leaves some out. The sample includes fewer than 200,000 clones, approximately 90% of them seen just once. The sample was peripheral blood, taken 28 days after the second AZD1222 dose. The receptors were sampled from an adult who received the AZD1222 COVID-19 vaccine. CDR3s include the opening cysteine and the closing phenylalanine or tryptophan. A D gene is named only where the DNA matches it firmly.

V	J	D	DNA	CDR3
TRBV6-5	TRBJ2-7	-	TGTGCCAGCGGACAGTCCTCACCCTCCGAGCAGTACTTC	CASGQSSPSEQYF
TRBV10-3	TRBJ1-5	-	TGTGCCATCAGTGGGGGGCAACCGGGTCAGCCCCAGCATTTT	CAISGGQPGQPQHF
TRBV5-1	TRBJ2-2	TRBD2	TGCGCCAGCAGCCGACTAGCGGGGGCGATTATCACCGGGGAGCTGTTTTTT	CASSRLAGAIITGELFF
TRBV4-2	TRBJ2-5	-	TGTGCCAGCAAGGGGGGCGGAGAGACCCAGTACTTC	CASKGGGETQYF
TRBV3-1/TRBV3-2	TRBJ1-2	-	TGTGCCAGCAGCCAAGGGACAGACTATGGCTACACCTTC	CASSQGTDYGYTF
TRBV14	TRBJ1-2	-	TGTGCCAGCAGCCAAAGGGCGTTCTATGGCTACACCTTC	CASSQRAFYGYTF
TRBV5-4	TRBJ1-2	-	TGTGCCAGCAGCTTGGAGTTGGGAATAGGTACCCATGGCTACACCTTC	CASSLELGIGTHGYTF
TRBV10-3	TRBJ2-3	-	TGTGCCATCAAGACCACAGATACGCAGTATTTT	CAIKTTDTQYF
TRBV9	TRBJ2-3	-	TGTGCCAGCAGCGAGGGGGGGTCCTTGTTCCCGACGCAGTATTTT	CASSEGGSLFPTQYF
TRBV19	TRBJ1-1	-	TGTGCCAGTAGTCCGTCAGTAAGGATGAACACTGAAGCTTTCTTT	CASSPSVRMNTEAFF
TRBV5-1	TRBJ2-1	-	TGCGCCAGCAGCCCCAGGGGGGGGGCGAATGAGCAGTTCTTC	CASSPRGGANEQFF
TRBV3-1/TRBV3-2	TRBJ1-6	-	TGTGCCAGCAGCCAAGGGGGGAATTCACCCCTCCACTTT	CASSQGGNSPLHF
TRBV5-1	TRBJ1-2	-	TGCGCCAGCAGCTTGGCCGCAGGGTCGGGTGGCTACACCTTC	CASSLAAGSGGYTF